This paragraph reports one T cell receptor beta chain. The protocol was immunoSEQ multiplex PCR, while the TCRdb copy is restricted to in-frame clones and leaves out a portion. Of some 110,000 clones in the sample, about 90% are singletons; the top ten hold more than 1.5%. This sample was taken from a study of T cell changes during pregnancy in multiple sclerosis. Germline V gene data show CDR1 as SGHAT and CDR2 as FQNNGV. Trimming cost V 4 bases and J 0 bases, with 7 bases left between them. This CDR3 is built from 14 residues. Sequencing used peripheral blood, obtained in the third trimester of pregnancy. The V call is TRBV11-2, the J call TRBJ1-3, with D unclear. The source is a female donor with multiple sclerosis, enrolled in a pregnancy study. The CDR3 bases are TGTGCCAGCAGCTCCCGCGTCTCTGGAAACACCATATATTTT. It is translated as CASSSRVSGNTIYF.